A single sample is the source of the 26 T cell receptor beta chains below, sequenced in a study of naive and memory T cell subsets. The study, taken as a whole, reports: Especially in CD8 cells, naive repertoires contained a few larger clonotypes, possibly CD45RA-re-expressing memory cells.

No antigen has been assigned to these receptors. An equimolar mix of two oligonucleotides served as the beta constant-region primer for TRBC1 and TRBC2. Ligated cDNA was amplified by four rounds of PCR with nested alpha and beta constant-region primers and SP2. TCRdb ran MiXCR on the UMI-ligation and nested PCR reads and lists one entry per CDR3 protein. The repertoire holds some 82,000 distinct CDR3 sequences, with roughly 10% as singletons. The sample was naive CD4+ T cells from blood. These receptors originate from a human donor in good health.

The genes are TRBV7-2 and TRBJ1-2, with D possibly TRBD1 on 6 matching bases. Looked up from germline, CDR1 is SGHTA and CDR2 is FQGNSA. The CDR3 has 18 amino acids. V was clipped by 4 bases and J by 0 bases, with 21 bases between them. CDR3 coding DNA: TGTGCCAGCAGCTCCCGACTGGGGGGGGCGGGAGCTAACTATGGCTACACCTTC. Its protein is CASSSRLGGAGANYGYTF.

This clonotype has only a few counts. This chain connects TRBV7-2 to TRBJ1-5; D ambiguous. The ends were cut back, 4 bases at V and 1 base at J, with 11 bases in the middle. This CDR3 comprises 15 residues. Germline-derived CDR1 and CDR2 are SGHTA and FQGNSA. The DNA for the CDR3 is TGTGCCAGCAGCTCAACTTACAGAAGCAATCAGCCCCAGCATTTT. It specifies CASSSTYRSNQPQHF.

This clonotype showed up just a few times. This chain uses TRBV24-1 with TRBJ2-5, with 12 bases identical to TRBD2. The CDR3 sequence is 17 residues long. The J segment lost 9 bases and the V segment lost 3 bases, leaving 13 bases of the junction unmatched. CDR1 and CDR2 (germline): KGHDR, SFDVKD. The CDR3 DNA sequence: TGTGCCACCAGTGATGCTAGCGGGAGGGCCTTGTCAGGAGCCCAGTACTTC. Translation gives CATSDASGRALSGAQYF.

This clonotype was counted ten times or more. The genes are TRBV12-3 or TRBV12-4 and TRBJ2-5; D ambiguous. The CDR3 spans 12 residues. V lost 6 bases and J lost 2, with 7 bases in between. CDR3 loop: CASRAEQETQYF. CDR3 DNA: TGTGCCAGCAGGGCAGAGCAAGAGACCCAGTACTTC.

J is TRBJ1-1 and V is TRBV7-2; unclear D gene. Germline V CDR1 and CDR2: SGHTA, FQGNSA. V was pared by 2 bases and J by 1 base, with 5 bases between. The CDR3 covers 13 residues. CDR3 DNA: TGTGCCAGCAGCTTATCGGCGAACACTGAAGCTTTCTTT. Translating it yields CASSLSANTEAFF.

This clonotype was seen more than once but under ten times. This chain uses TRBV5-1 with TRBJ2-5, with D perhaps TRBD1 (6 bases). This CDR3 comprises 14 residues. V lost 2 bases and J lost 2, with 10 bases in between. Germline CDR1 SGHRS, CDR2 YFSETQ. CDR3 loop: CASSLQGGQETQYF. The CDR3 DNA follows: TGCGCCAGCAGCTTACAGGGTGGGCAAGAGACCCAGTACTTC.

This clonotype was picked up a small number of times. V and J are TRBV6-2 or TRBV6-3 and TRBJ1-1; a possible D gene is TRBD1 (5 bases). The V end was cut by 10 bases, the J end by 2 bases, with 14 bases between. This CDR3 comprises 13 residues. The germline CDR1 and CDR2 sequences are MNHEY and SVGEGT. The CDR3 DNA sequence: TGTGCCACCCATCAGGGTTTCAACACTGAAGCTTTCTTT. It codes for CATHQGFNTEAFF.

In this sample, this clonotype turned up a few times. The chain recombines TRBV7-2 with TRBJ1-4; 7 nucleotides match TRBD1. The CDR3 extends over 15 amino acids. V shed 1 base, J shed 7 bases, and the junction held 6 bases outside the gene matches. Germline V gene sequence: CDR1 SGHTA, CDR2 FQGNSA. The CDR3 sequence is CASSLGVRGGEKLFF. CDR3 nucleotides: TGTGCCAGCAGCTTAGGGGTCAGGGGGGGTGAAAAACTGTTTTTT.

The sample holds a few counts of this clonotype. CDR3 residues: CASIQRGGRVVEQFF. The CDR3, as DNA: TGTGCCAGCATCCAGCGGGGGGGCCGGGTGGTTGAGCAGTTCTTC. The chain couples TRBV6-2 or TRBV6-3 to TRBJ2-1; 10 nucleotides line up with TRBD2. This CDR3 is 15 amino acids long. CDR1 and CDR2 (germline): MNHEY, SVGEGT. V was clipped by 7 bases and J by 9 bases; unmatched bases: 12.

A few counts support this clonotype. The chain has TRBV7-2 and TRBJ2-1, with 7 bases aligning to TRBD2. V was pared by 5 bases and J by 7 bases, with 14 bases of the junction left unmatched. In germline, CDR1 is SGHTA, CDR2 FQGNSA. CDR3 size: 16 residues. The CDR3: CASSPSGGAGDNEQFF. The DNA of the CDR3 is TGTGCCAGCAGCCCTTCGGGGGGAGCGGGCGATAATGAGCAGTTCTTC.

The CDR3 DNA follows: TGTGCCAGCAGTTACGGGGGCTGGAATGAGCAGTTCTTC. This sequence encodes CASSYGGWNEQFF. The V and J genes are TRBV6-6 and TRBJ2-1, with D maybe TRBD1 (6 bases). Germline V gene data show CDR1 as MNHNY and CDR2 as SVGAGI (reference sequence). The CDR3 is made up of 13 amino acids. Trimming took off 2 bases at V and 7 bases at J, with 9 bases between the two ends.

This clonotype has a count of ten or more. The chain recombines TRBV20-1 with TRBJ1-2, with D possibly matching TRBD1 (5 bases). The CDR3 spans 13 residues. Germline V gene data show CDR1 as DFQATT and CDR2 as SNEGSKA (reference sequence). Trimming took off 5 bases at V and 2 bases at J, with 12 bases between the two ends. The CDR3, as DNA: TGCAGTGCTGGAGGGACTGTAAACTATGGCTACACCTTC. Protein product: CSAGGTVNYGYTF.

There are a few counts of this clonotype. The chain carries TRBV28 and TRBJ1-5; tentative D call: TRBD1 (5 bases). The CDR3 covers 14 residues. Trimming removed 3 bases from V and 9 bases from J, with 15 bases in between. Germline V gene sequence: CDR1 MDHEN, CDR2 SYDVKM. The CDR3 DNA is TGTGCCAGCAGTTTGGCAGGGCGTCTAGGGCCCCAGCATTTT. It yields the protein CASSLAGRLGPQHF.

The rearrangement uses TRBV2 and TRBJ2-6; D is perhaps TRBD1 (6 bases). The CDR3 has 16 amino acids. Germline CDR1 and CDR2: SNHLY and FYNNEI. V lost 3 bases and J 3 bases, leaving 12 bases between the germline ends. The CDR3 DNA reads as TGTGCCAGCAGTGACGCAGGGGCGGGTGGGGCCAACGTCCTGACTTTC. It specifies CASSDAGAGGANVLTF.

This chain uses TRBV20-1 with TRBJ1-5; no definite D call. This CDR3 comprises 14 residues. V shed 3 bases and J shed 6 bases, with 15 bases lying between them. Germline V gene sequence: CDR1 DFQATT, CDR2 SNEGSKA (reference sequence). As DNA, the CDR3 is TGCAGTGCTAGCGGGCAGGTCATCGGTCAGCCCCAGCATTTT. This translates into CSASGQVIGQPQHF.

This clonotype turned up a few times. V is TRBV20-1 and J is TRBJ2-3; D remains ambiguous. V lost 0 bases and J lost 5, with 18 bases in between. The CDR3 totals 16 residues. Germline lookup yields CDR1 DFQATT and CDR2 SNEGSKA (reference sequence). The CDR3, as DNA: TGCAGTGCTAGAGACGAGCGAAAAATGTTCCGAGATACGCAGTATTTT. Translating it yields CSARDERKMFRDTQYF.

The chain joins TRBV29-1 to TRBJ2-3; D gene unclear. V was clipped by 4 bases and J by 2 bases, with 13 bases between them. The CDR3 has 14 residues. Germline CDR1 is SQVTM and CDR2 is ANQGSEA. The CDR3 DNA reads as TGCAGCGTTGCTGGTATGCGGACCACAGATACGCAGTATTTT. Protein sequence: CSVAGMRTTDTQYF.

The V gene is TRBV24-1, the J gene TRBJ2-1; the D gene could be TRBD1 or TRBD2 (6 bases each). This CDR3 spans 15 amino acids. V lost 3 bases and J lost 6, with 14 bases in between. Per the germline V gene, CDR1 is KGHDR and CDR2 is SFDVKD. Written as DNA, the CDR3 is TGTGCCACCAGTGATCCGCAGGGGAGGTTCAATGAGCAGTTCTTC. Protein product: CATSDPQGRFNEQFF.

The chain has TRBV7-2 and TRBJ2-7; D is uncertain. The length of the CDR3 is 15 residues. Between the trimmed V and J ends, which lost 6 bases and 3 bases, there was a span of 18 bases. Germline CDR1 SGHTA, CDR2 FQGNSA. CDR3 amino acids: CASRPDRAPHYEQYF. CDR3 coding DNA: TGTGCCAGCAGACCCGACCGGGCCCCCCACTACGAGCAGTACTTC.

This clonotype came up many times. CDR3 nucleotides: TGCAGTGCTATCAGGACAAGTAGCACAGATACGCAGTATTTT. Translated, it gives CSAIRTSSTDTQYF. The chain joins TRBV20-1 to TRBJ2-3; possibly TRBD1 for D (5 bases). The CDR3 covers 14 residues. CDR1 and CDR2 (germline): DFQATT, SNEGSKA (reference sequence). V was cut by 4 bases and J by 0 bases, with 11 bases left in between.

V usage is TRBV29-1 and J usage is TRBJ1-2; a weak D match, TRBD1 (6 bases). V was trimmed by 6 bases and J by 1 base, leaving 9 bases between them. The CDR3 sequence is 12 residues long. In germline, CDR1 is SQVTM, CDR2 ANQGSEA. The CDR3 DNA follows: TGCAGCGTAGGACAGCATAACTATGGCTACACCTTC. Its translation: CSVGQHNYGYTF.

This clonotype was recorded many times. The V gene is TRBV4-3, the J gene TRBJ1-5; no firm D call. Germline V lookup: CDR1 LGHNA, CDR2 YSLEER. The CDR3 has 16 amino acids. The V end was cut by 4 bases, the J end by 0 bases, with 13 bases between. CDR3 amino acids: CASSPGFWDSNQPQHF. For the CDR3, the DNA is TGCGCCAGCAGCCCTGGGTTTTGGGATAGCAATCAGCCCCAGCATTTT.

This clonotype appeared a few times. This rearrangement joins TRBV5-1 to TRBJ2-1; D is possibly TRBD2 (7 bases). Trimming stripped 4 bases from V and 8 bases from J, with 16 bases between. Germline V CDR1 and CDR2: SGHRS, YFSETQ. The CDR3 is made up of 14 amino acids. The CDR3 DNA is TGCGCCAGCAGCCTGGGGGGGCCAAGGGATGAGCAGTTCTTC. Translation: CASSLGGPRDEQFF.

CDR3 amino acids: CASKVAGTDTQYF. CDR3 coding DNA: TGTGCCAGCAAGGTAGCCGGCACAGATACGCAGTATTTT. The J gene is TRBJ2-3, the V gene TRBV19, with D unresolved. V shed 9 bases and J shed 1 base, with 11 bases lying between them. This CDR3 is built from 13 residues. The V gene's germline CDR1 is LNHDA and CDR2 SQIVND (reference sequence).

This clonotype was observed a handful of times. The chain joins TRBV28 to TRBJ1-6; no clear D gene. Germline CDR1 is MDHEN and CDR2 is SYDVKM. The CDR3 totals 13 residues. V lost 6 bases and J lost 4, with 7 bases in between. CDR3 coding DNA: TGTGCCAGCAGGAAGTCTTATAATTCACCCCTCCACTTT. Translating it yields CASRKSYNSPLHF.

This clonotype was recorded at least ten times. V and J are TRBV28 and TRBJ2-7; D possibly uses TRBD1 or TRBD2 (5 bases each). Trimming stripped 3 bases from V and 9 bases from J, with 12 bases between. This CDR3 contains 12 residues. In germline, CDR1 is MDHEN, CDR2 SYDVKM. CDR3 DNA sequence: TGTGCCAGCAGTTTTAGGGGAAGCGGGCAGTACTTC. Its translation is CASSFRGSGQYF.